The next 21 T cell receptor beta chains were all read from a single sample in a study of PD-1 blockade in classical Hodgkin lymphoma. Clones were sequenced by immunoSEQ multiplex PCR, and TCRdb holds only the in-frame ones, with some missing. The sample has 95,000 or so clones, approximately 80% seen once. Every patient had relapsed following autologous stem cell transplantation, and cohorts differed in brentuximab vedotin exposure. This specimen was peripheral blood mononuclear cells (PBMCs), taken at baseline. All receptors derive from a human donor with classical Hodgkin lymphoma.

The chain carries TRBV5-4 and TRBJ2-1; 11 bases match TRBD2. The ends lost 4 bases at V and 7 bases at J; junction bases unmatched: 10. Germline CDR1 reads SGHNT; CDR2 reads YYREEE (reference sequence). This CDR3 has 16 amino acids. CDR3 nucleotide sequence: TGTGCCAGCAGCACTAGCGGGAGTCGGGACGTGAATGAGCAGTTCTTC. The encoded protein is CASSTSGSRDVNEQFF.

This clone was detected only once. CDR3 sequence reads: CASTDGGGVNSPLHF. The CDR3 nucleotides read TGTGCCAGCACGGACGGTGGAGGTGTTAATTCACCCCTCCACTTT. V gene TRBV2 combines with J gene TRBJ1-6; D gene uncertain. Germline CDR1 SNHLY, CDR2 FYNNEI. V lost 7 bases, J lost 6 bases, and 16 bases lay in between. The CDR3 extends over 15 amino acids.

This chain links TRBV7-2 with TRBJ2-3; 13 bases match TRBD2. With V trimmed by 5 bases and J by 6 bases, 5 bases remained unmatched. CDR1 is SGHTA and CDR2 is FQGNSA in the germline V gene. This CDR3 is 15 amino acids long. The CDR3, as DNA: TGTGCCAGCAGCCGCAGGACTAGCGGGAGTGATACGCAGTATTTT. Its protein product is CASSRRTSGSDTQYF.

The chain recombines TRBV7-8 with TRBJ2-2; possible D gene TRBD2, 6 bases. V was cut by 1 base and J by 4 bases, with 7 bases left in between. The CDR3 sequence is 14 residues long. Germline loops: CDR1 SGHVS, CDR2 FQNEAQ. The DNA for the CDR3 is TGTGCCAGCAGCTTAGTGCGGGGCACCGGGGAGCTGTTTTTT. Translation gives CASSLVRGTGELFF.

The V gene is TRBV9, the J gene TRBJ1-2; D not certain. The CDR3 extends over 12 amino acids. Between the trimmed V and J ends, which lost 0 bases and 8 bases, there was a span of 8 bases. The germline CDR1 and CDR2 sequences are SGDLS and YYNGEE. The chain's CDR3 is CASSVGRRGYTF. Written as DNA, the CDR3 is TGTGCCAGCAGCGTAGGGCGGAGGGGCTACACCTTC. The whole variable domain, filled in from reference TRBV9 and TRBJ1-2, reads DSGVTQTPKHLITATGQRVTLRCSPRSGDLSVYWYQQSLDQGLQFLIQYYNGEERAKGNILERFSAQQFPDLHSELNLSSLELGDSALYFCASSVGRRGYTFGSGTRLTVV.

The chain is built from TRBV28 and TRBJ2-1, with D possibly TRBD1 on 8 matching bases. Trimming stripped 8 bases from V and 7 bases from J, with 12 bases between. CDR1 and CDR2 (germline): MDHEN, SYDVKM. The CDR3 consists of 12 residues. CDR3 sequence reads: CASEQGGNEQFF. The DNA of the CDR3 is TGTGCCAGCGAACAGGGGGGGAATGAGCAGTTCTTC.

The genes are TRBV27 and TRBJ2-1, with 9 bases that match TRBD2. Germline V gene data show CDR1 as MNHEY and CDR2 as SMNVEV (reference sequence). The length of the CDR3 is 14 residues. V trimming: 2 bases; J trimming: 9 bases; junction bases outside the gene matches: 5. The CDR3 loop reads CASSLLAGLGEQFF. The CDR3 DNA is TGTGCCAGCAGTTTACTAGCGGGATTGGGTGAGCAGTTCTTC.

The chain carries TRBV9 and TRBJ2-1, with D unclear. The V gene lost 0 bases and the J gene lost 0 bases, with 4 bases spanning the gap. CDR1 and CDR2 (germline): SGDLS, YYNGEE. The CDR3 runs to 14 residues. The CDR3 bases are TGTGCCAGCAGCGTAGGAGACTCCTACAATGAGCAGTTCTTC. It specifies CASSVGDSYNEQFF.

The chain combines TRBV18 with TRBJ2-4; 7 bases align to TRBD1. CDR3 size: 17 residues. Germline loops: CDR1 KGHSH, CDR2 LQKENI. V lost 3 bases and J lost 0; bases outside the gene matches: 8. The CDR3 DNA reads TGTGCCAGCTCACCCGACCGGACAGGCCTAGCCAAAAACATTCAGTACTTC. Its translation is CASSPDRTGLAKNIQYF.

V and J are TRBV7-2 and TRBJ2-7, with 9 nucleotides matching TRBD2. Germline V gene data show CDR1 as SGHTA and CDR2 as FQGNSA. The CDR3 extends over 14 amino acids. Trimming at V came to 4 bases and at J to 0 bases, leaving 1 base not matched to a gene. This CDR3 is CASSWREGSYEQYF. Written as DNA, the CDR3 is TGTGCCAGCAGCTGGCGGGAGGGCTCCTACGAGCAGTACTTC.

This clone was recorded a few times. The chain recombines TRBV28 with TRBJ1-1; D gene uncertain. V lost 2 bases, J lost 4 bases, and 8 bases lay in between. The CDR3 is made up of 13 amino acids. Germline CDR1 is MDHEN and CDR2 is SYDVKM. The CDR3 protein is CASSLGLGTEAFF. The DNA for the CDR3 is TGTGCCAGCAGTTTAGGGCTGGGCACTGAAGCTTTCTTT.

The V and J genes are TRBV19 and TRBJ1-1; the D gene is possibly TRBD1 (5 bases). Germline V gives CDR1 LNHDA, CDR2 SQIVND (reference sequence). This CDR3 spans 15 amino acids. V was trimmed by 6 bases and J by 4 bases, leaving 18 bases between them. This CDR3 is CASRTTGGGGTEAFF. In DNA form, the CDR3 reads TGTGCCAGTAGGACCACAGGAGGCGGTGGCACTGAAGCTTTCTTT. The full variable domain, its missing parts supplied by reference TRBV19 and TRBJ1-1, is DGGITQSPKYLFRKEGQNVTLSCEQNLNHDAMYWYRQDPGQGLRLIYYSQIVNDFQKGDIAEGYSVSREKKESFPLTVTSAQKNPTAFYLCASRTTGGGGTEAFFGQGTRLTVV.

This chain uses TRBV5-1 with TRBJ1-1; D uncertain. V was cut by 0 bases and J by 0 bases, with 12 bases left in between. The CDR3 runs to 16 residues. Germline V gene data show CDR1 as SGHRS and CDR2 as YFSETQ. CDR3 loop: CASSLDPGKMNTEAFF. CDR3 nucleotides: TGCGCCAGCAGCTTGGATCCGGGGAAGATGAACACTGAAGCTTTCTTT. The full variable domain, completed using reference TRBV5-1 and TRBJ1-1, is KAGVTQTPRYLIKTRGQQVTLSCSPISGHRSVSWYQQTPGQGLQFLFEYFSETQRNKGNFPGRFSGRQFSNSRSEMNVSTLELGDSALYLCASSLDPGKMNTEAFFGQGTRLTVV.

The CDR3 DNA reads as TGTGCCAGCAGCTTAGGGGCATTAGATACGCAGTATTTT. Translated, it gives CASSLGALDTQYF. V usage is TRBV11-2 and J usage is TRBJ2-3; D not resolved. Germline assignment: CDR1 SGHAT and CDR2 FQNNGV. Trimming stripped 1 base from V and 5 bases from J, with 7 bases between. CDR3 size: 13 residues.

The chain has TRBV18 and TRBJ1-5, with D maybe TRBD1 (6 bases). Germline CDR1 and CDR2: KGHSH and LQKENI. The CDR3 runs to 15 residues. V shed 6 bases and J shed 6 bases, with 18 bases lying between them. The CDR3: CASSQRGARGQPQHF. The DNA for the CDR3 is TGTGCCAGCTCTCAGCGGGGGGCGAGGGGTCAGCCCCAGCATTTT.

A few counts support this clone. The J gene is TRBJ2-7, the V gene TRBV6-5; no firm D call. The CDR3 runs to 16 residues. CDR1 and CDR2 (germline): MNHEY, SVGAGI. Trimming removed 2 bases at V and 1 base at J, with 15 bases between. The DNA for the CDR3 is TGTGCCAGCAGTTACGCGGACCTGACCTCTTCCTACGAGCAGTACTTC. Its protein is CASSYADLTSSYEQYF.

The rearrangement joins TRBV12-1 to TRBJ1-1; the listed D gene, TRBD1, was not tested against the DNA. TRBV12-1 counts as a pseudogene. CDR3 length: 11 amino acids. As DNA, the CDR3 is TGTGCCAGCAAAGGGGACACTGAAGCTTTCTTT. This codes for CASKGDTEAFF.

J is TRBJ1-1 and V is TRBV19; TRBD1 is a possible D gene (6 bases). This CDR3 comprises 17 residues. Germline V gene sequence: CDR1 LNHDA, CDR2 SQIVND (reference sequence). Trimming stripped 1 base from V and 0 bases from J, with 15 bases between. CDR3 in amino acids: CASSIGIGGHMNTEAFF. CDR3 DNA: TGTGCCAGTAGTATAGGAATTGGGGGCCACATGAACACTGAAGCTTTCTTT.

The V gene is TRBV27, the J gene TRBJ1-6; D is unresolved. V lost 2 bases to trimming and J lost 11 bases, with 22 bases between them. The germline V gene has CDR1 MNHEY and CDR2 SMNVEV (reference sequence). The CDR3 sequence is 17 residues long. The CDR3 nucleotides are TGTGCCAGCAGTTTACCGGAGGGTTGCGATTCTAGACCACCCCTCCACTTT. Protein: CASSLPEGCDSRPPLHF.

The chain uses TRBV7-2 and TRBJ1-5; D not resolved. Germline V gene data show CDR1 as SGHTA and CDR2 as FQGNSA. This CDR3 has 14 residues. V was shortened by 2 bases and J by 9 bases, with 14 bases between the two germline ends. The CDR3: CASSLIGSPWPQHF. The CDR3 bases are TGTGCCAGCAGCTTAATTGGCAGCCCCTGGCCCCAGCATTTT.

The V call is TRBV9, the J call TRBJ1-1, with D maybe TRBD1 (5 bases). From germline, CDR1 is SGDLS and CDR2 YYNGEE. The CDR3 totals 18 residues. V lost 2 bases, J lost 0 bases, and 20 bases lay in between. The CDR3 nucleotides read TGTGCCAGCAGCGTGGGTATTGGGGGTGAATCCTTGAACACTGAAGCTTTCTTT. Its protein product is CASSVGIGGESLNTEAFF. Using reference TRBV9 and TRBJ1-1 for the parts outside the CDR3, the full variable domain is DSGVTQTPKHLITATGQRVTLRCSPRSGDLSVYWYQQSLDQGLQFLIQYYNGEERAKGNILERFSAQQFPDLHSELNLSSLELGDSALYFCASSVGIGGESLNTEAFFGQGTRLTVV.